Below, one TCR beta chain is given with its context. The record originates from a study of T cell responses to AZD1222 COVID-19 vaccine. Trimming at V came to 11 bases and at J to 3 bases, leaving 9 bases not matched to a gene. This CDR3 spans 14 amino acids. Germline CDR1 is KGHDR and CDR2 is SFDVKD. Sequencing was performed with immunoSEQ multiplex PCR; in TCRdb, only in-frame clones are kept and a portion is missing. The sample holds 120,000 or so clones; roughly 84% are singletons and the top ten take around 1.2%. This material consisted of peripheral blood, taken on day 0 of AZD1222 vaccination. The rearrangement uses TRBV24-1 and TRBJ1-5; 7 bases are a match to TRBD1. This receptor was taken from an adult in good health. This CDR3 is CARRNGTDNQPQHF. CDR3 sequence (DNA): TGTGCCAGAAGAAACGGGACAGACAATCAGCCCCAGCATTTT.